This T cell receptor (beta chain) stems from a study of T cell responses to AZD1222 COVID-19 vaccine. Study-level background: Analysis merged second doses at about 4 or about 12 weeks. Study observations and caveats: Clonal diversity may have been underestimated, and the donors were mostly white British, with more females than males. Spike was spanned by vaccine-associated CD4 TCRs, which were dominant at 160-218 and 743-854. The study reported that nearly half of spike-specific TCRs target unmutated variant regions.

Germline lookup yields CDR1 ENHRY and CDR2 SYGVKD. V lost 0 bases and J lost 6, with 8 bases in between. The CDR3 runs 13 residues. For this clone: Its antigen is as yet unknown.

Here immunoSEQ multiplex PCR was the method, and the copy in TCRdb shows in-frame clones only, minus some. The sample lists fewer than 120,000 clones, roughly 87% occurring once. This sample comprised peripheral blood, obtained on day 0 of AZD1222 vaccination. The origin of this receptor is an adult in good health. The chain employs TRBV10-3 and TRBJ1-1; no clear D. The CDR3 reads CAISESPRAEAFF. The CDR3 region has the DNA TGTGCCATCAGTGAGTCCCCGCGAGCTGAAGCTTTCTTT.